The 22 T cell receptor delta chains in this list originate from one sample, sequenced in a study of gamma-delta chains in newborns, infants, children. TCRdb used CATT to re-call clones from the reads. The repertoire has 9,000 to 13,000 delta-chain clones, 3% to 4% of them found once; the top ten carry under 10%. The sequenced sample consisted of blood. These receptors were taken from a child who was a newborn, infant or young child, either healthy, febrile or measles-vaccinated (not recorded which).

In regard to this clone: The protein TCRdb gives is from a much larger clone and does not agree with this DNA's translation at residue 13, likely a read error; the protein shown here comes from the DNA. The V gene is TRDV2, the J gene TRDJ2; TRDD3 matches at 10 bases. The CDR3 has 18 residues. Germline V lookup: CDR1 GEAIGNYY, CDR2 EKD. CDR3 residues: CACDSPFLGDTLAAQLFF. CDR3 coding DNA: TGTGCCTGTGACTCCCCCTTTTTGGGGGATACTTTGGCAGCACAACTCTTCTTT.

This clone occurred a few times. The chain is built from TRDV3 and TRDJ2, with TRDD3 matching over 9 bases. This CDR3 comprises 20 residues. Germline CDR1 and CDR2: TVYSNPD and GDNSRS (reference sequence). Trimming removed 3 bases from V and 2 bases from J; junction bases left unmatched: 22. CDR3 sequence (DNA): TGTGCCTTCGCTCTTCCGGCGGTGGGGGATATAAAGTTCTTGACAGCACAACTCTTCTTT. It translates to CAFALPAVGDIKFLTAQLFF.

A few counts support this clone. An end of the junction differs from the germline gene, which may be a read error. V is TRDV1 and J is TRDJ1; 10 nucleotides agree with TRDD3. The CDR3 totals 18 residues. Per the germline V gene, CDR1 is TSWWSYY and CDR2 is QGS. Written as DNA, the CDR3 is TGTGCTCTTGGGGAACTAGTTGGGCGTGGGGGATACAAGGATAGACTCATCTTT. Translated: CALGELVGRGGYKDRLIF.

This clone has a handful of counts. The junction and the germline gene differ at one end; a read error may be behind it. The sample contains more than one DNA sequence encoding this CDR3. The CDR3 region has the DNA TGTGCCTGTGACATACTGGGGTACACCGATAAACTCATCTTC. As protein: CACDILGYTDKLIF. The chain combines TRDV2 with TRDJ1, with 7 bases fitting TRDD3. Per the germline V gene, CDR1 is GEAIGNYY and CDR2 is EKD. The length of the CDR3 is 14 residues.

As for this clone: The protein listed by TCRdb differs at residue 12 from the translated DNA, so the DNA translation is shown. This chain links TRDV2 with TRDJ3; D may be TRDD3 (6 bases). The CDR3 has 18 residues. CDR1 is GEAIGNYY and CDR2 is EKD in the germline V gene. The CDR3 DNA follows: TGTGCCTGTGACACCGGTTTCTCCAGCTCCTGGGGCACCCGACAGATGTTTTTC. It codes for CACDTGFSSSWGTRQMFF.

This rearrangement joins TRDV2 to TRDJ2, with 8 bases identical to TRDD3. Germline CDR1 GEAIGNYY, CDR2 EKD. This CDR3 is 15 amino acids long. J lost 6 bases, V lost 4 bases, and 9 bases had no gene match. The CDR3 loop reads CACERKGYDPAQLFF. The CDR3 nucleotides read TGTGCCTGTGAGCGAAAGGGATACGATCCAGCACAACTCTTCTTT.

This clone was found a few times. TCRdb's protein for this DNA is that of a much larger clone and differs from the translation at residue 16, likely a read error; the protein shown is the DNA translation. The chain couples TRAV29/DV5 to TRDJ1; 9 nucleotides line up with TRDD2. The length of the CDR3 is 18 residues. Germline V gene data show CDR1 as NSMFDY and CDR2 as ISSIKDK. The CDR3 loop reads CAATEPSYSWGYTDKPIF. CDR3 nucleotides: TGTGCAGCAACCGAGCCTTCCTACAGCTGGGGGTACACCGATAAACCCATCTTT.

This clone is deemed medium-sized. The chain links TRDV2 to TRDJ3; D is ambiguous. There are 16 residues in the CDR3. Germline-derived CDR1 and CDR2 are GEAIGNYY and EKD. The V gene lost 1 base and the J gene lost 0 bases, with 6 bases spanning the gap. The CDR3 loop reads CACDTIGSWDTRQMFF. The DNA for the CDR3 is TGTGCCTGTGACACGATAGGCTCCTGGGACACCCGACAGATGTTTTTC.

Comments on this clone: A junction end diverges from the germline sequence, so it may reflect a read error. Other DNA sequences in this sample translate to the same CDR3. The CDR3 DNA sequence: TGTGCCTTTTCGGTTTATATGAGGGGGATACTATACACAGATAAACTCATCTTT. It encodes CAFSVYMRGILYTDKLIF. The V call is TRDV3, the J call TRDJ1, with TRDD3 matching 9 bases. Germline V gene lookup returns CDR1 TVYSNPD and CDR2 GDNSRS (reference sequence). The CDR3 is 18 residues long.

On this clone itself: A read error may explain this, as a much larger clone is one base away. The chain is built from TRDV2 and TRDJ1; TRDD3 agrees at 9 bases. This CDR3 region has 19 residues. From germline, CDR1 is GEAIGNYY and CDR2 EKD. J was trimmed by 1 base and V by 2 bases; bases with no gene match: 16. The CDR3 region is CACDSITGLGDACTDKLIF. The CDR3 DNA reads as TGTGCCTGTGACAGTATCACCGGACTGGGGGACGCGTGCACCGATAAACTCATCTTT.

The chain uses TRDV1 and TRDJ1; D might be TRDD2 (6 bases). V lost 4 bases, J lost 0 bases, and 33 bases lay in between. From germline, CDR1 is TSWWSYY and CDR2 QGS. This CDR3 is built from 22 residues. CDR3 nucleotide sequence: TGTGCTCTTGGGGTCCCTTCGGCCTTCCCTCTGGGTTTGGGCCGGTACACCGATAAACTCATCTTT. This sequence encodes CALGVPSAFPLGLGRYTDKLIF.

About this clone: At one of its ends the junction is not consistent with the germline gene, which may arise from a read error. Other DNA sequences in the same sample also yield this CDR3. This chain connects TRAV29/DV5 to TRDJ1; 9 bases fit TRDD3. The germline V gene has CDR1 NSMFDY and CDR2 ISSIKDK. The CDR3 is 19 residues long. The CDR3 nucleotides read TGTGCAGCAAGCGCGCCCCCCCGAAGTACTGGGGGAGGCACCGATAAACTAATCTTT. It is translated as CAASAPPRSTGGGTDKLIF.

This clone was observed a handful of times. The junction does not match germline at one end; this may be a read error. Within the sample, other DNA sequences also encode this same CDR3. V is TRDV2 and J is TRDJ1; tentatively, D is TRDD3 (6 bases). Germline V CDR1 and CDR2: GEAIGNYY, EKD. CDR3 size: 20 residues. This CDR3 is CACDTVSVRRGFRHTDKLIF. CDR3 nucleotides: TGTGCCTGTGACACGGTCTCCGTCCGGCGGGGATTTAGACACACCGATAAACTCATCTTC.

In its sample, this clone was seen a few times. The rearrangement links TRDV1 to TRDJ1, with TRDD3 matching 12 bases. From germline, CDR1 is TSWWSYY and CDR2 QGS. The CDR3 is 19 amino acids. The V gene end was trimmed by 0 bases and the J gene end by 4 bases; junction bases not matched to a gene: 12. Here the CDR3 DNA reads TGTGCTCTTGGGGAACTAGAGCTCATCTGGGGGATACGCGGCGATAAACTCATCTTT. This translates into CALGELELIWGIRGDKLIF.

This clone was detected a few times. This may stem from a read error, because a much larger clone lies one nucleotide away. This specimen includes other DNA sequences encoding the same CDR3. The rearrangement uses TRDV2 and TRDJ1; 12 positions match TRDD3. Germline V gene lookup returns CDR1 GEAIGNYY and CDR2 EKD. After removal of 1 base from V and 2 bases from J, the junction contained 13 bases not matched to a gene. There are 19 residues in the CDR3. The CDR3 DNA sequence: TGTGCCTGTGACACTGTAAGAATTACTGGGGGATACCGAACCGATAAACTCATCTTT. This gives the protein CACDTVRITGGYRTDKLIF.

This clone was picked up a small number of times. J is TRDJ1 and V is TRDV3, with D unresolved. Germline assignment: CDR1 TVYSNPD and CDR2 GDNSRS (reference sequence). Trimming cost V 4 bases and J 2 bases, with 29 bases left between them. The CDR3 length is 18 residues. CDR3 region: CASEGTERVLIGTDKLIF. CDR3 nucleotides: TGTGCCTCGGAAGGTACGGAGAGGGTACTGATTGGGACCGATAAACTCATCTTT. Supplemented by reference TRDV3 and TRDJ1, the full variable domain reads CDKVTQSSPDQTVASGSEVVLLCTYDTVYSNPDLFWYRIRPDYSFQFVFYGDNSRSEGADFTQGRFSVKHILTQKAFHLVISPVRTEDSATYYCASEGTERVLIGTDKLIFGKGTRVTVEP.

The table lists this clone with a few counts. The chain employs TRDV1 and TRDJ1, with D perhaps TRDD3 (5 bases). CDR1 TSWWSYY and CDR2 QGS come from the germline V gene. V was pared by 0 bases and J by 0 bases, with 20 bases between. The CDR3 has 19 residues. For the CDR3, the DNA is TGTGCTCTTGGGGAACTAAAGAGGTCGGGGGGTAGGTACACCGATAAACTCATCTTT. As protein: CALGELKRSGGRYTDKLIF.

This chain uses TRDV1 with TRDJ1; unclear D gene. The germline CDR1 and CDR2 sequences are TSWWSYY and QGS. V was pared by 3 bases and J by 4 bases, with 6 bases between. The CDR3 has 12 amino acids. The CDR3 nucleotides read TGTGCTCTTGGGGACCCTTACGATAAACTCATCTTT. It is translated as CALGDPYDKLIF.

The genes are TRDV1 and TRDJ1; tentative D call: TRDD3 (6 bases). The germline V gene has CDR1 TSWWSYY and CDR2 QGS. The CDR3 runs to 19 residues. The V gene lost 4 bases and the J gene lost 4 bases, with 28 bases spanning the gap. The CDR3 here is CALGGPGRVGIPDHDKLIF. CDR3 bases: TGTGCTCTTGGGGGCCCCGGGAGAGTGGGGATCCCAGACCACGATAAACTCATCTTT.

This clone is categorized as medium-sized. Additional DNA sequences in this sample encode the identical CDR3. The gene calls are TRDV2 and TRDJ3; 9 bases match TRDD3. Germline values: CDR1 GEAIGNYY, CDR2 EKD. J gave up 1 base and V 2 bases, and 2 bases lay outside the gene matches. The CDR3 has 17 amino acids. CDR3 nucleotide sequence: TGTGCCTGTGACAATACTGGGGGATCCTGGGACACCCGACAGATGTTTTTC. Protein: CACDNTGGSWDTRQMFF.

For the J gene the call is TRDJ2; the V gene lacks a call; TRDD3 is the table's D call, not checked against the DNA. The CDR3 loop spans 22 amino acids. The CDR3 DNA reads TGTGCTCTTGGGGAGATGGCCTTCCAGTACTGGGGGACTCCCGCGGTGACAGCACAACTCTTCTTT. Amino acids: CALGEMAFQYWGTPAVTAQLFF.

This clone was seen more than once but under ten times. V and J are TRDV3 and TRDJ1, with D possibly TRDD2 on 5 matching bases. Per germline, CDR1 TVYSNPD and CDR2 GDNSRS (reference sequence). This CDR3 contains 15 residues. The V and J ends lost 2 bases and 3 bases respectively, with 19 bases between them. The CDR3 spells CAFYPLLDGADKLIF. DNA for the CDR3: TGTGCCTTTTACCCTCTCCTAGACGGGGCCGATAAACTCATCTTT.